A single sample is the source of the 25 T cell receptor beta chains below, sequenced in a study of T cell repertoires in cytomegalovirus infection. Via MiXCR, TCRdb re-called the reads, giving one row per CDR3 protein. The repertoire includes almost 550,000 distinct CDR3 sequences, about 15% of them detected once, and 20% to 30% sits in the top ten. Material for sequencing was CD8+ T cells from PBMCs. These TCRs come from a human donor in good health (CMV status not recorded). Some clones in this sample may be carry-over from other donors' samples.

This clonotype was found a few times. This CDR3 is CAISEPPEAPGYYEQYF. The CDR3 coding sequence is TGTGCCATCAGTGAGCCCCCCGAGGCCCCGGGGTACTACGAGCAGTACTTC. V usage is TRBV10-3 and J usage is TRBJ2-7; the D gene is possibly TRBD2 (5 bases). The CDR3 is made up of 17 amino acids. Germline V gene data show CDR1 as ENHRY and CDR2 as SYGVKD. The ends were cut back, 2 bases at V and 3 bases at J, with 20 bases in the middle.

This sequence joins TRBV29-1 and TRBJ2-5; D gene uncertain. This CDR3 is built from 11 residues. V lost 3 bases and J 7 bases, leaving 9 bases between the germline ends. Germline V gives CDR1 SQVTM, CDR2 ANQGSEA. CDR3 loop: CSVEDLGTQYF. In DNA, the CDR3 is TGCAGCGTTGAGGATTTAGGGACCCAGTACTTC. Using reference TRBV29-1 and TRBJ2-5 for the parts outside the CDR3, the full variable domain is SAVISQKPSRDICQRGTSLTIQCQVDSQVTMMFWYRQQPGQSLTLIATANQGSEATYESGFVIDKFPISRPNLTFSTLTVSNMSPEDSSIYLCSVEDLGTQYFGPGTRLLVL.

This clonotype showed up many times. The rearrangement uses TRBV6-1 and TRBJ2-7, with D perhaps TRBD1 (6 bases). The CDR3 runs 15 residues. The V gene lost 2 bases and the J gene lost 5 bases, with 16 bases spanning the gap. Germline V gene lookup returns CDR1 MNHNS and CDR2 SASEGT. DNA of the CDR3: TGTGCCAGCAGTGAAAGCAGGGGAAGGCGTGACGAGCAGTACTTC. It is translated as CASSESRGRRDEQYF.

Only a few counts were recorded for this clonotype. The chain links TRBV24-1 to TRBJ2-3; D might be TRBD2 (6 bases). V was trimmed by 2 bases and J by 2 bases, leaving 13 bases between them. The germline gives CDR1 KGHDR, CDR2 SFDVKD. This CDR3 is 16 amino acids long. Here the CDR3 DNA reads TGTGCCACCAGTGATTCTCCTAGCGCCTACACAGATACGCAGTATTTT. It yields the protein CATSDSPSAYTDTQYF.

This clonotype was detected many times. The V and J genes are TRBV28 and TRBJ2-7; 7 bases are a match to TRBD1. V shed 5 bases, J shed 3 bases, and the junction held 7 bases outside the gene matches. The CDR3 runs to 14 residues. In germline, CDR1 is MDHEN, CDR2 SYDVKM. CDR3 bases: TGTGCCAGCAGTCCTCCGGGACAGATCTACGAGCAGTACTTC. Translation: CASSPPGQIYEQYF. Together with reference TRBV28 and TRBJ2-7, the CDR3 gives the full variable domain: DVKVTQSSRYLVKRTGEKVFLECVQDMDHENMFWYRQDPGLGLRLIYFSYDVKMKEKGDIPEGYSVSREKKERFSLILESASTNQTSMYLCASSPPGQIYEQYFGPGTRLTVT.

There are a few counts of this clonotype. The rearrangement uses TRBV5-1 and TRBJ2-7; 9 positions agree with TRBD2. Germline CDR1 and CDR2: SGHRS and YFSETQ. Trimming took 6 bases from V and 6 from J; bases not matched to a gene: 10. The CDR3 has 14 residues. The CDR3 sequence is CASKLAGARFEQYF. The CDR3 DNA reads TGCGCCAGCAAGTTAGCGGGAGCTCGATTCGAGCAGTACTTC.

The count of this clonotype is one. V gene TRBV15 combines with J gene TRBJ1-3, with a possible D match to TRBD1 (5 bases). Deletions cut 0 bases from V and 4 bases from J, with 16 bases between. There are 17 residues in the CDR3. Germline V gene sequence: CDR1 LNHNV, CDR2 YYDKDF (reference sequence). CDR3 coding DNA: TGTGCCACCAGCAGAGATTGGAAGGGGCGTCTAGGAAACACCATATATTTT. Amino acid sequence: CATSRDWKGRLGNTIYF.

This clonotype occurred many times. The V gene is TRBV7-8, the J gene TRBJ2-1; 8 positions match TRBD2. V shed 1 base and J 3 bases; nucleotides not matched to a gene: 5. The CDR3 contains 16 residues. Germline V lookup: CDR1 SGHVS, CDR2 FQNEAQ. The CDR3, as DNA: TGTGCCAGCAGCTTAGATTCCGGGAGGGTCTACAATGAGCAGTTCTTC. This gives the protein CASSLDSGRVYNEQFF.

This clonotype was detected only a few times. The chain carries TRBV13 and TRBJ2-1; no definite D call. CDR3 length: 19 amino acids. Trimming stripped 5 bases from V and 0 bases from J, with 23 bases between. Germline assignment: CDR1 PRHDT and CDR2 FYEKMQ (reference sequence). CDR3 DNA sequence: TGTGCCAGCAGCCTCCTTTACCTGGACCTCCCAAGCTCCTACAATGAGCAGTTCTTC. Its translation: CASSLLYLDLPSSYNEQFF.

As concerns this clonotype: This clone may be a read error of a much larger clone one base away. The conserved phenylalanine or tryptophan is not found at the CDR3 terminus, so this likely reflects a read error. The rearrangement joins TRBV6-6 to TRBJ2-1; TRBD1 aligns across 7 bases. With V trimmed by 11 bases and J by 4 bases, 8 bases remained unmatched. The CDR3 totals 13 residues. CDR1 and CDR2 (germline): MNHNY, SVGAGI (reference sequence). DNA for the CDR3: TGTGCCTCGTCGGGACAGAGATACAATGAGCAGTTCTTA. This codes for CASSGQRYNEQFL.

This clonotype has only a few counts. The chain uses TRBV11-1 and TRBJ2-3, with a possible D match to TRBD1 (8 bases). The V gene lost 3 bases and the J gene lost 3 bases, with 19 bases spanning the gap. Looked up from germline, CDR1 is SGHAT and CDR2 is FQDESV (reference sequence). This CDR3 region has 17 residues. CDR3 sequence (DNA): TGTGCCAGCAGCTTCCGCGGGGGCAGGGGGCGGACAGATACGCAGTATTTT. Residues: CASSFRGGRGRTDTQYF.

There are a few counts of this clonotype. The chain joins TRBV20-1 to TRBJ1-2; 9 nucleotides align to TRBD1. Per the germline V gene, CDR1 is DFQATT and CDR2 is SNEGSKA (reference sequence). There are 14 residues in the CDR3. V was clipped by 4 bases and J by 7 bases; unmatched bases: 10. DNA for the CDR3: TGCAGTGCTATCGAAGACAGGGGGGGCGTTGGCTACACCTTC. As protein: CSAIEDRGGVGYTF.

The chain has TRBV20-1 and TRBJ2-1, with 9 bases lining up with TRBD2. The V gene end was trimmed by 0 bases and the J gene end by 4 bases; junction bases not matched to a gene: 7. The CDR3 totals 16 residues. Per germline, CDR1 DFQATT and CDR2 SNEGSKA (reference sequence). The CDR3 sequence is CSAREDYAGGYNEQFF. In DNA form, the CDR3 reads TGCAGTGCTAGAGAGGACTACGCGGGGGGGTACAATGAGCAGTTCTTC.

This rearrangement joins TRBV7-3 to TRBJ2-1, with 9 bases identical to TRBD1. CDR1 is SGHTA and CDR2 is FQGTGA in the germline V gene. This CDR3 region has 14 residues. Trimming at V came to 8 bases and at J to 7 bases, leaving 9 bases not matched to a gene. CDR3 sequence: CASFLPGQGNEQFF. The CDR3 nucleotides read TGTGCCAGCTTCCTCCCGGGACAGGGTAATGAGCAGTTCTTC.

Only a few counts were recorded for this clonotype. This chain connects TRBV27 to TRBJ2-5; the D is unclear. CDR3 length: 14 residues. CDR1 and CDR2 from the germline V gene are MNHEY and SMNVEV (reference sequence). The V gene lost 3 bases and the J gene lost 2 bases, with 10 bases spanning the gap. The chain's CDR3 is CASSLLGLQETQYF. The DNA for the CDR3 is TGTGCCAGCAGTTTGCTGGGTCTTCAAGAGACCCAGTACTTC.

This clonotype was detected many times. The chain carries TRBV27 and TRBJ2-7, with 12 bases fitting TRBD2. This CDR3 region has 15 residues. The ends lost 6 bases at V and 4 bases at J; junction bases unmatched: 7. Germline V gives CDR1 MNHEY, CDR2 SMNVEV (reference sequence). CDR3 protein: CASSLLTSGSYEQYF. The CDR3 DNA is TGTGCCAGCAGCCTCCTGACTAGCGGGAGTTACGAGCAGTACTTC.

This clonotype was detected only a few times. The chain combines TRBV9 with TRBJ2-1, with 10 positions matching TRBD2. This CDR3 is 16 amino acids long. The V and J ends lost 3 bases and 7 bases, in that order; junction bases with no gene match: 10. The germline V gene has CDR1 SGDLS and CDR2 YYNGEE. The CDR3 spells CASSERSGLATNEQFF. CDR3 DNA: TGTGCCAGCAGCGAGAGATCGGGACTAGCGACGAATGAGCAGTTCTTC.

The sample holds a few counts of this clonotype. This chain links TRBV6-5 with TRBJ2-2; D not resolved. This CDR3 is 14 amino acids long. The V gene lost 5 bases and the J gene lost 1 base, with 8 bases spanning the gap. Germline CDR1 reads MNHEY; CDR2 reads SVGAGI. Here the CDR3 reads CASSPDGNTGELFF. CDR3 DNA sequence: TGTGCCAGCAGTCCTGACGGGAACACCGGGGAGCTGTTTTTT.

This clonotype was detected a few times. This chain connects TRBV7-9 to TRBJ1-2, with 9 positions matching TRBD1. V shed 3 bases and J 8 bases; nucleotides not matched to a gene: 10. Germline CDR1 and CDR2: SEHNR and FQNEAQ (reference sequence). This CDR3 comprises 15 residues. As DNA, the CDR3 is TGTGCCAGCAGCTTTCATGAACAGGGGGCGCGCGGCTACACCTTC. This sequence encodes CASSFHEQGARGYTF.

This clonotype appeared many times. This chain links TRBV7-9 with TRBJ2-3, with D possibly being TRBD2 (5 bases). The V gene lost 5 bases and the J gene lost 0 bases, with 12 bases spanning the gap. There are 15 residues in the CDR3. Germline V gene sequence: CDR1 SEHNR, CDR2 FQNEAQ (reference sequence). CDR3 coding DNA: TGTGCCAGCAGCCCCAGGAGGTCTAGCACAGATACGCAGTATTTT. This translates into CASSPRRSSTDTQYF.

The CDR3 coding sequence is TGTGCCACCAGTGTTCGGGGGCGGAATGAGCAGTTCTTC. It codes for CATSVRGRNEQFF. V is TRBV24-1 and J is TRBJ2-1; tentatively, D is TRBD1 or TRBD2 (6 bases each). The CDR3 covers 13 residues. Trimming left V 5 bases short and J 7 bases short, with 11 bases between. Germline CDR1 KGHDR, CDR2 SFDVKD.

The chain has TRBV13 and TRBJ2-1, with a weak D call TRBD2 (6 bases). V was trimmed by 7 bases and J by 7 bases, leaving 14 bases between them. The CDR3 loop spans 13 amino acids. CDR1 and CDR2 from the germline V gene are PRHDT and FYEKMQ (reference sequence). The CDR3 DNA reads as TGTGCCAGCACCCTTGGGGGGAGGAATGAGCAGTTCTTC. Its protein product is CASTLGGRNEQFF.

In this sample, this clonotype turned up many times. This chain joins TRBV4-1 and TRBJ2-2; 11 bases are a match to TRBD2. CDR3 length equals 14 residues. Germline CDR1 reads MGHRA; CDR2 reads YSYEKL. Losses at the gene ends were 4 bases for V and 7 bases for J; bases not matched to a gene: 2. CDR3 loop: CASSPGLAVGELFF. The DNA for the CDR3 is TGCGCCAGCAGCCCGGGACTAGCGGTCGGGGAGCTGTTTTTT.

The chain joins TRBV30 to TRBJ2-7; 11 nucleotides match TRBD2. The CDR3 length is 14 residues. Germline-derived CDR1 and CDR2 are GTSNPN and SVGIG (reference sequence). The trim removed 0 bases at V and 5 bases at J, leaving 3 bases unmatched. CDR3 bases: TGTGCCTGGAGTGTGACTAGCGGGACTGACGAGCAGTACTTC. Translating gives CAWSVTSGTDEQYF.

This clonotype showed up many times. The chain uses TRBV7-9 and TRBJ1-5; no clear D. The germline V and J ends were trimmed by 5 bases and 2 bases, with 7 bases remaining between them. CDR1 SEHNR and CDR2 FQNEAQ come from the germline V gene (reference sequence). CDR3 length: 13 amino acids. The CDR3 loop is CASSAGGNQPQHF. The CDR3 bases are TGTGCCAGCAGCGCCGGGGGCAATCAGCCCCAGCATTTT.